These 29 T cell receptor beta chains share one sample of origin, sequenced in a study of response to subunit inactivated influenza vaccine. TCRdb passed the RT-PCR reads through MiXCR, listing each CDR3 protein once. The sample consists of 700,000 to 800,000 distinct CDR3 sequences, less than 20% of them appearing once. The source was PBMCs from blood, collected about 5 days after vaccination. Receptors were obtained from a man aged 45-60 years who received an inactivated influenza vaccine.

This clonotype was found a few times. V and J are TRBV6-5 and TRBJ2-7; TRBD1 matches 12 bases. Germline CDR1 is MNHEY and CDR2 is SVGAGI. The CDR3 is 16 residues long. V was pared by 2 bases and J by 5 bases, with 7 bases of the junction left unmatched. Here the CDR3 reads CASSYPTGTGGHEQYF. The CDR3 region has the DNA TGTGCCAGCAGTTACCCAACCGGGACAGGGGGCCACGAGCAGTACTTC.

This clonotype has more than one count but fewer than ten. V gene TRBV10-1 combines with J gene TRBJ2-1; possible D gene TRBD1, 5 bases. The V end was cut by 0 bases, the J end by 1 base, with 10 bases between. The CDR3 is 16 amino acids. The germline CDR1 and CDR2 sequences are WNHNN and SYGVQD (reference sequence). This chain's CDR3 is CASSESRQGSYNEQFF. The CDR3 DNA reads as TGCGCCAGCAGTGAGTCGCGGCAGGGATCCTACAATGAGCAGTTCTTC.

V and J are TRBV20-1 and TRBJ2-1, with 9 bases fitting TRBD1. Germline V CDR1 and CDR2: DFQATT, SNEGSKA (reference sequence). V gave up 0 bases and J gave up 7 bases; unmatched junction bases: 7. CDR3 length: 15 residues. The CDR3 sequence is CSARETGGGRNEQFF. The CDR3 DNA follows: TGCAGTGCTAGAGAAACAGGGGGCGGTAGAAATGAGCAGTTCTTC.

The J gene is TRBJ1-2, the V gene TRBV12-2. TRBV12-2 is a recognized pseudogene. This CDR3 region has 16 residues. CDR3 protein: CASRSRRRETEDGYTF. CDR3 in DNA: TGTGCAAGTCGCTCACGGAGGAGGGAGACTGAGGATGGCTACACCTTC.

V gene TRBV7-9 combines with J gene TRBJ2-3; no clear D gene. Germline CDR1 is SEHNR and CDR2 is FQNEAQ (reference sequence). CDR3 length: 17 residues. The V end was cut by 1 base, the J end by 3 bases, with 17 bases between. CDR3 in DNA: TGTGCCAGCAGCTTAGGTGGGCTTCTCGGTAGAACAGATACGCAGTATTTT. This encodes CASSLGGLLGRTDTQYF. Together with reference TRBV7-9 and TRBJ2-3, the CDR3 gives the full variable domain: DTGVSQNPRHKITKRGQNVTFRCDPISEHNRLYWYRQTLGQGPEFLTYFQNEAQLEKSRLLSDRFSAERPKGSFSTLEIQRTEQGDSAMYLCASSLGGLLGRTDTQYFGPGTRLTVL.

This clonotype was picked up a small number of times. The J gene is TRBJ2-5, the V gene TRBV20-1; the D gene could be TRBD1 or TRBD2 (5 bases each). Germline CDR1 reads DFQATT; CDR2 reads SNEGSKA (reference sequence). Trimming pared 3 bases from V and 2 bases from J, leaving 13 bases between. The CDR3 extends over 14 amino acids. The CDR3 DNA sequence: TGCAGTGCTAGCGAAGGGACCGCGCAAGAGACCCAGTACTTC. It translates to CSASEGTAQETQYF.

In DNA form, the CDR3 reads TGTGCCAGCAGTGTCGGGGGCGGGAACACTGAAGCTTTCTTT. Translated: CASSVGGGNTEAFF. The rearrangement joins TRBV12-3 or TRBV12-4 to TRBJ1-1, with a tentative D call TRBD1 (6 bases). The CDR3 is made up of 14 amino acids. The V end was cut by 5 bases, the J end by 1 base, with 11 bases between.

This clonotype was counted between two and nine times. The chain uses TRBV5-5 and TRBJ1-1; D possibly corresponds to TRBD1 (5 bases). The germline V and J ends were trimmed by 0 bases and 4 bases, with 19 bases remaining between them. Germline values: CDR1 SGHKS, CDR2 YYEKEE (reference sequence). The CDR3 consists of 17 residues. CDR3 region: CASSLEGYRFPATEAFF. CDR3 DNA sequence: TGTGCCAGCAGCTTGGAGGGGTATAGATTCCCGGCCACTGAAGCTTTCTTT.

The CDR3 coding sequence is TGTGCCAGCAGTTTCGGGACAGGGGGTCATCAGCCCCAGCATTTT. Its protein is CASSFGTGGHQPQHF. V and J are TRBV6-2 or TRBV6-3 and TRBJ1-5, with 11 nucleotides matching TRBD1. There are 15 residues in the CDR3. V lost 4 bases, J lost 5 bases, and 4 bases stayed unmatched. Germline CDR1 reads MNHEY; CDR2 reads SVGEGT.

This clonotype was picked up many times. The chain uses TRBV4-3 and TRBJ2-2; TRBD2 aligns across 10 bases. Germline CDR1 is LGHNA and CDR2 is YSLEER. J lost 5 bases, V lost 1 base, and 10 bases had no gene match. The CDR3 length is 18 residues. The CDR3 protein is CASSQGRTSGRGTGELFF. The CDR3 coding sequence is TGCGCCAGCAGCCAAGGTCGGACAAGCGGGAGGGGTACCGGGGAGCTGTTTTTT.

This clonotype appeared many times. This chain connects TRBV4-2 to TRBJ2-5; tentative D call: TRBD2 (5 bases). Germline CDR1 LGHNA, CDR2 YNFKEQ. The CDR3 is made up of 13 amino acids. V was trimmed by 0 bases and J by 6 bases, leaving 8 bases between them. The CDR3 is CASSQDQRQTQYF. The CDR3 DNA is TGTGCCAGCAGCCAAGATCAGCGGCAGACCCAGTACTTC.

This clonotype was seen a few times. The CDR3 region has the DNA TGTGCCAGCAGAATTAACAGGGCGGACACCGGGGAGCTGTTTTTT. Its translation: CASRINRADTGELFF. The chain has TRBV11-2 and TRBJ2-2; D perhaps matches TRBD1 (6 bases). With 6 bases removed from V and 3 bases from J, the gap between germline ends came to 14 bases. Germline V CDR1 and CDR2: SGHAT, FQNNGV. The CDR3 is 15 amino acids.

The chain is built from TRBV20-1 and TRBJ1-1, with D perhaps matching TRBD1 (5 bases). Per the germline V gene, CDR1 is DFQATT and CDR2 is SNEGSKA (reference sequence). This CDR3 has 13 residues. V lost 3 bases to trimming and J lost 2 bases, with 10 bases between them. The CDR3 reads CSASEQGNTEAFF. The CDR3 DNA follows: TGCAGTGCTAGTGAGCAGGGTAACACTGAAGCTTTCTTT.

This clonotype was detected a few times. The rearrangement joins TRBV20-1 to TRBJ1-5; 11 bases are a match to TRBD1. Per the germline V gene, CDR1 is DFQATT and CDR2 is SNEGSKA (reference sequence). With V trimmed by 4 bases and J by 3 bases, 5 bases remained unmatched. The CDR3 covers 15 residues. CDR3 nucleotides: TGCAGTGCTATTTTGGGACAGGGGGTCAATCAGCCCCAGCATTTT. Its translation: CSAILGQGVNQPQHF.

This clonotype was counted between two and nine times. The V gene is TRBV5-4, the J gene TRBJ2-4; no definite D call. The CDR3 consists of 16 residues. V lost 3 bases and J lost 2, with 15 bases in between. The germline CDR1 and CDR2 sequences are SGHNT and YYREEE (reference sequence). In DNA form, the CDR3 reads TGTGCCAGCAGCTGGGGTGCACCCTCAACCAAAAACATTCAGTACTTC. Translating gives CASSWGAPSTKNIQYF.

This clonotype has ten or more counts. This sequence joins TRBV20-1 and TRBJ2-1; tentative D call: TRBD2 (5 bases). Germline V gene sequence: CDR1 DFQATT, CDR2 SNEGSKA (reference sequence). With 0 bases removed from V and 6 bases from J, the gap between germline ends came to 15 bases. This CDR3 has 15 amino acids. The CDR3 protein is CSARDFGVAGNEQFF. CDR3 coding DNA: TGCAGTGCTAGAGATTTCGGGGTCGCGGGCAATGAGCAGTTCTTC.

The sample holds a few counts of this clonotype. This chain uses TRBV12-3 or TRBV12-4 with TRBJ2-2; D gene unclear. The CDR3 sequence is 12 residues long. Trimming shortened V by 6 bases and J by 4 bases, and 6 bases separated the two germline ends. The CDR3 here is CASRFFTGELFF. CDR3 nucleotide sequence: TGTGCCAGCAGGTTTTTCACCGGGGAGCTGTTTTTT.

The chain uses TRBV4-3 and TRBJ1-2; the D is unclear. Trimming cost V 0 bases and J 4 bases, with 12 bases left between them. Per the germline V gene, CDR1 is LGHNA and CDR2 is YSLEER. The CDR3 loop spans 15 amino acids. The CDR3 DNA is TGCGCCAGCAGCCAAGAGGCAGGACCTTCCTATGGCTACACCTTC. Protein product: CASSQEAGPSYGYTF.

This clonotype was picked up a small number of times. V and J are TRBV6-1 and TRBJ2-6; D uncertain. Germline lookup yields CDR1 MNHNS and CDR2 SASEGT. V shed 6 bases and J shed 5 bases, with 23 bases lying between them. CDR3 length equals 18 residues. The chain's CDR3 is CASSTQTTTYARANVLTF. In DNA form, the CDR3 reads TGTGCCAGCAGCACCCAGACCACTACCTACGCACGGGCCAACGTCCTGACTTTC.

This clonotype was picked up a small number of times. The V gene is TRBV20-1, the J gene TRBJ2-1, with TRBD1 matching 9 bases. V lost 6 bases to trimming and J lost 4 bases; unmatched junction nucleotides: 13. CDR3 length: 16 residues. The germline gives CDR1 DFQATT, CDR2 SNEGSKA (reference sequence). CDR3 sequence: CSARHGTGILYNEQFF. CDR3 DNA sequence: TGCAGTGCCAGACACGGGACAGGGATCTTATACAATGAGCAGTTCTTC.

This clonotype was seen ten or more times. V gene TRBV20-1 combines with J gene TRBJ1-5; D is unclear. V was cut by 4 bases and J by 5 bases, with 12 bases left in between. The length of the CDR3 is 13 residues. Germline assignment: CDR1 DFQATT and CDR2 SNEGSKA (reference sequence). CDR3 in amino acids: CSANQKRDQPQHF. The CDR3 DNA reads TGCAGTGCTAACCAGAAAAGAGATCAGCCCCAGCATTTT.

In this sample, this clonotype turned up a few times. This sequence joins TRBV11-2 and TRBJ2-5, with D unclear. From germline, CDR1 is SGHAT and CDR2 FQNNGV. V lost 3 bases to trimming and J lost 9 bases, with 11 bases between them. The CDR3 consists of 12 residues. Here the CDR3 reads CASSLMSVAQYF. CDR3 nucleotide sequence: TGTGCCAGCAGCTTGATGAGCGTGGCCCAGTACTTC.

The V call is TRBV6-6, the J call TRBJ2-5; 7 bases align to TRBD2. The V and J ends lost 11 bases and 4 bases, in that order; junction bases with no gene match: 7. The CDR3 consists of 12 residues. Germline lookup yields CDR1 MNHNY and CDR2 SVGAGI (reference sequence). Here the CDR3 reads CAAGRGTETQYF. In nucleotides, the CDR3 is TGTGCCGCAGGGAGGGGTACAGAGACCCAGTACTTC.

CDR3 coding DNA: TGTGCCAGCAGACCCGGACAGGAGGCCAACTACGAGCAGTACTTC. Its translation: CASRPGQEANYEQYF. The V and J genes are TRBV6-1 and TRBJ2-7; the match to TRBD1 covers 7 bases. Germline CDR1 is MNHNS and CDR2 is SASEGT. Trimming at V came to 6 bases and at J to 3 bases, leaving 11 bases not matched to a gene. There are 15 residues in the CDR3.

This clonotype has just a few counts. The chain recombines TRBV7-2 with TRBJ1-4, with D uncertain. Germline assignment: CDR1 SGHTA and CDR2 FQGNSA. Trimming took off 4 bases at V and 2 bases at J, with 11 bases between the two ends. The CDR3 is 15 amino acids. CDR3 protein: CASSSQPGTNEKLFF. In nucleotides, the CDR3 is TGTGCCAGCAGCTCCCAGCCGGGGACTAATGAAAAACTGTTTTTT.

This clonotype has more than one count but fewer than ten. At one end, the junction sequence differs from germline, possibly due to a read error. The V gene is TRBV6-4, the J gene TRBJ2-1, with TRBD2 matching over 11 bases. The CDR3 runs to 19 residues. Looked up from germline, CDR1 is MRHNA and CDR2 is SNTAGT. The DNA of the CDR3 is TGTGCCATCAGTCCCTCCGGGACTAGCGGACCGAGCTCCTACAATGAGCAGTTCTTC. It codes for CAISPSGTSGPSSYNEQFF.

This clonotype was counted only a few times. The chain couples TRBV4-3 to TRBJ2-3; D might be TRBD1 (6 bases). The CDR3 is made up of 17 amino acids. In germline, CDR1 is LGHNA, CDR2 YSLEER. V lost 0 bases, J lost 3 bases, and 16 bases lay in between. CDR3 in DNA: TGCGCCAGCAGCCAAGAGAGAAGCTCGACAGGTACAGATACGCAGTATTTT. It is translated as CASSQERSSTGTDTQYF.

The count of this clonotype is one. CDR3 bases: TGCAGTGCTTCGGGGCTAGCGGGAGGGCCGCGCACCGGGGAGCTGTTTTTT. It is translated as CSASGLAGGPRTGELFF. This rearrangement joins TRBV20-1 to TRBJ2-2; 12 nucleotides line up with TRBD2. The V and J ends lost 5 bases and 4 bases, in that order; junction bases with no gene match: 11. Per germline, CDR1 DFQATT and CDR2 SNEGSKA (reference sequence). The CDR3 spans 17 residues.

V usage is TRBV20-1 and J usage is TRBJ2-6; D call uncertain. This CDR3 spans 15 amino acids. From germline, CDR1 is DFQATT and CDR2 SNEGSKA (reference sequence). V was clipped by 1 base and J by 0 bases, with 7 bases between them. The CDR3, as DNA: TGCAGTGCTAGAGGGCGGTACTCTGGGGCCAACGTCCTGACTTTC. Protein product: CSARGRYSGANVLTF.